This T cell receptor beta chain was captured in a study of shared clonotypes between healthy human individuals. Some clones are missing from TCRdb's copy, which holds only in-frame ones; the method was immunoSEQ multiplex PCR. The sample records around 580,000 clones, roughly 98% being singletons. Germline V lookup: CDR1 SEHNR, CDR2 FQNEAQ (reference sequence). The J segment lost 7 bases and the V segment lost 5 bases, leaving 22 bases of the junction unmatched. The CDR3 has 19 residues. CD45RO negativity and positive selection for CCR7 defined naive CD8 cells, a population that excluded terminally differentiated effector memory CD45RA+ cells.

Sample: naive CD8+ T cells sorted from blood. The clonotype was recovered from a man aged 30 to 39 in good health. The rearrangement links TRBV7-9 to TRBJ2-1, with 8 bases that match TRBD2. The CDR3: CASSGAPTAGRARLNEQFF. CDR3 DNA: TGTGCCAGCAGCGGGGCCCCAACCGCCGGGAGGGCCCGGTTGAATGAGCAGTTCTTC.